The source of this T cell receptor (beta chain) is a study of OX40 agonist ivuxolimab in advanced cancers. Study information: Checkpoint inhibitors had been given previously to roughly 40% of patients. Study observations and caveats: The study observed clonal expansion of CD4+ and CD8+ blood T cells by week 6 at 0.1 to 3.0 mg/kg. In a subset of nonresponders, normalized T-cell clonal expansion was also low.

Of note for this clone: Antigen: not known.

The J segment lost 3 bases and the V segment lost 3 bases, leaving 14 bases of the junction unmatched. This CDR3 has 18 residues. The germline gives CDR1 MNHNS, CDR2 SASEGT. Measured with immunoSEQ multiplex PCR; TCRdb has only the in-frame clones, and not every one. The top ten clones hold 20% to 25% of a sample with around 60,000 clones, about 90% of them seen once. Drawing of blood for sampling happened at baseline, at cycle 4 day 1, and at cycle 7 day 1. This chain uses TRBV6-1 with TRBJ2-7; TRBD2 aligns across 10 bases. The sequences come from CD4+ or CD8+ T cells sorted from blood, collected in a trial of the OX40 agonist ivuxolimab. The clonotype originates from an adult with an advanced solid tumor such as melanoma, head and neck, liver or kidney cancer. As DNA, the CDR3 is TGTGCCAGCAGTGAGGAGGGGGCAGGGCTAGCGGGGGACTACGAGCAGTACTTC. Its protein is CASSEEGAGLAGDYEQYF.